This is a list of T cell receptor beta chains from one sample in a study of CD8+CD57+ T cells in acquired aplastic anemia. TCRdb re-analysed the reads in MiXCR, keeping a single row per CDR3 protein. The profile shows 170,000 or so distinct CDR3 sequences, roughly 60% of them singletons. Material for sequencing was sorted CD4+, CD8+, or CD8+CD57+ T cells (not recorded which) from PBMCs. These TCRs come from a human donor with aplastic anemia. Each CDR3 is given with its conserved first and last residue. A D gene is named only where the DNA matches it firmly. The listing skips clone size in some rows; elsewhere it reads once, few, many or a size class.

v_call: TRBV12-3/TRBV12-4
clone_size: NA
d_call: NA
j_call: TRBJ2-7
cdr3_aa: CASSLLRDYEQYF
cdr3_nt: TGTGCCAGCAGTTTACTGAGGGACTACGAGCAGTACTTC

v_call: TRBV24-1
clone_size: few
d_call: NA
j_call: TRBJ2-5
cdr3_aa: CATSIAGFGQETQYF
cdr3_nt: TGTGCCACCAGTATTGCGGGGTTTGGACAAGAGACCCAGTACTTC

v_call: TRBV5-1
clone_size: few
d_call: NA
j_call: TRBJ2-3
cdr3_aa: CASSLGLDTQYF
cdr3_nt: TGTGCCAGCAGCCTAGGGTTAGATACGCAGTATTTT

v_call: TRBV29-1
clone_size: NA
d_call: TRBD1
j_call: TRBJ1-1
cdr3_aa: CSVSDRGLTEAFF
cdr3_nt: TGCAGCGTATCGGACAGGGGCCTCACTGAAGCTTTCTTT

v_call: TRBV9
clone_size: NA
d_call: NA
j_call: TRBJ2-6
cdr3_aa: CASSVALSGANVLTF
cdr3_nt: TGTGCCAGCAGCGTAGCTCTCTCTGGGGCCAACGTCCTGACTTTC

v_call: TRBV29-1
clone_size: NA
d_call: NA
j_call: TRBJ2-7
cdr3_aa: CSVGLAGTYEQYF
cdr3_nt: TGCAGCGTTGGGCTAGCAGGCACCTACGAGCAGTACTTC

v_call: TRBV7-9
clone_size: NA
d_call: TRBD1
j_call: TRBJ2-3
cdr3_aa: CASSQGGTGDWDTQYF
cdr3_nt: TGTGCCAGCAGCCAAGGGGGGACAGGGGACTGGGATACGCAGTATTTT

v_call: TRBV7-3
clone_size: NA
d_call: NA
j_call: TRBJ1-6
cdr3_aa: CASSQYSPLHF
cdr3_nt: TGTGCCAGCAGCCAATATTCACCCCTCCACTTT

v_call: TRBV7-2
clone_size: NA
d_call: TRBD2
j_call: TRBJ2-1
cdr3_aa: CASNVGLNQRNEQFF
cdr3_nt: TGTGCCAGCAACGTGGGACTAAACCAAAGAAATGAGCAGTTCTTC

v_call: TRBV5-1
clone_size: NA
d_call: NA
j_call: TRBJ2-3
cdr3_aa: CASSLGPGVQDTQYF
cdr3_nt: TGCGCCAGCAGCTTGGGGCCCGGGGTGCAGGATACGCAGTATTTT

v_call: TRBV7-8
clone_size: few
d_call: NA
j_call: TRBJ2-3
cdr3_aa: CASSLEGGRGTDTQYF
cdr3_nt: TGTGCCAGCAGCTTAGAGGGGGGCCGGGGCACAGATACGCAGTATTTT

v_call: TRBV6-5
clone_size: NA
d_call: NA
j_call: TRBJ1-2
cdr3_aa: CASSYSYGYTF
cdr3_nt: TGTGCCAGCAGTTACTCGTACGGCTACACCTTC

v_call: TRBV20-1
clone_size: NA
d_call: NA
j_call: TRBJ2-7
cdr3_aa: CSAPNTGTSYEQYF
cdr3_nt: TGCAGTGCTCCGAACACTGGGACCTCCTACGAGCAGTACTTC

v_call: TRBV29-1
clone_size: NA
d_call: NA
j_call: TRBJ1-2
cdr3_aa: CSVFLYGYTF
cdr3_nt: TGCAGCGTCTTCCTCTATGGCTACACCTTC

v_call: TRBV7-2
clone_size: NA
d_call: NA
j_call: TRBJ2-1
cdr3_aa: CASLRAFGSYNEQFF
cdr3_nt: TGTGCCAGCCTCAGGGCGTTCGGGTCCTACAATGAGCAGTTCTTC

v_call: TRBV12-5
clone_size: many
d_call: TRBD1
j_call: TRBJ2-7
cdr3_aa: CASGLFVTGSDEQYF
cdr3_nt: TGTGCTAGTGGTTTGTTTGTGACAGGGTCGGACGAGCAGTACTTC

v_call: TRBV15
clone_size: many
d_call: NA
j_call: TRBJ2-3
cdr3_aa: CATSREGLSTDTQYF
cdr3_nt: TGTGCCACCAGCAGAGAAGGACTAAGCACAGATACGCAGTATTTT

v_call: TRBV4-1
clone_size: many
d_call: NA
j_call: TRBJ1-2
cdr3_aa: CASSQDQGIDYGYTF
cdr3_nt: TGCGCCAGCAGCCAAGATCAGGGAATCGACTATGGCTACACCTTC

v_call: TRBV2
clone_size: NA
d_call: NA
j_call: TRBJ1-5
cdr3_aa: CASRKQDGNQPQHF
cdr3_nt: TGTGCCAGCAGGAAACAGGATGGCAATCAGCCCCAGCATTTT

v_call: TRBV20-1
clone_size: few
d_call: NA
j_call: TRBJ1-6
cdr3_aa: CSARAEPRNSPLHF
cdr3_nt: TGCAGTGCTAGAGCCGAGCCACGCAATTCACCCCTCCACTTT

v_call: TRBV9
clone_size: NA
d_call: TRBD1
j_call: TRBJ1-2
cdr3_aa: CASSQYRGGYTF
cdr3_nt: TGTGCCAGCAGCCAATACAGGGGTGGCTACACCTTC

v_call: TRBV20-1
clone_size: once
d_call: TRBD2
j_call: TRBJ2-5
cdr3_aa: CSAQLAGYQETQYF
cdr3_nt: TGCAGTGCCCAGCTAGCGGGTTACCAAGAGACCCAGTACTTC

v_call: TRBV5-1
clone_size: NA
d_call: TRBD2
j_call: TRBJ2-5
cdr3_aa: CASSIRLAGQTQYF
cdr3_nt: TGCGCCAGCAGCATCCGACTAGCGGGGCAGACCCAGTACTTC

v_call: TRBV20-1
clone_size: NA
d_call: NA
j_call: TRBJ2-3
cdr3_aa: CSAPKLGEGAYTQYF
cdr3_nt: TGCAGTGCTCCCAAATTAGGGGAGGGGGCGTATACGCAGTATTTT

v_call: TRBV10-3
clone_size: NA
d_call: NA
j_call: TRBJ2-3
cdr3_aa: CAISDEVDLTGGGSDTQYF
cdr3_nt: TGTGCCATCAGTGATGAGGTGGACTTAACAGGGGGGGGATCAGATACGCAGTATTTT

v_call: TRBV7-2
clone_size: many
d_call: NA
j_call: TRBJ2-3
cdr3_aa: CASSLARSGGLSTDTQYF
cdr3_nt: TGTGCCAGCAGCTTAGCGCGGTCGGGGGGCCTTAGCACAGATACGCAGTATTTT

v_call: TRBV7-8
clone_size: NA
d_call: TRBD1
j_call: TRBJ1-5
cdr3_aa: CASSIIQGAGNQPQHF
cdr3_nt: TGTGCCAGCAGCATTATACAGGGGGCCGGCAATCAGCCCCAGCATTTT

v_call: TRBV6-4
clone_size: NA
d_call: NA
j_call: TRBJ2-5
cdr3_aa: CATSDRGDGGTQYF
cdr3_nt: TGTGCCACCTCGGACCGAGGGGACGGGGGGACCCAGTACTTC